Below are 3 T cell receptor beta chains sequenced from a single sample in a study of T cell responses to AZD1222 COVID-19 vaccine. Measured with immunoSEQ multiplex PCR; TCRdb has only the in-frame clones, and not every one. The sample has roughly 130,000 clones, 85% to 90% seen once. The source was peripheral blood, collected on day 0 of AZD1222 vaccination. These receptors all come from an adult in good health.

V is TRBV19 and J is TRBJ1-1; TRBD1 aligns across 8 bases. This CDR3 is 15 amino acids long. The V gene's germline CDR1 is LNHDA and CDR2 SQIVND (reference sequence). V lost 0 bases, J lost 3 bases, and 3 bases stayed unmatched. CDR3 loop: CASSIDQGAYTEAFF. The CDR3 DNA reads as TGTGCCAGTAGTATAGACCAGGGGGCTTACACTGAAGCTTTCTTT. The full variable domain, in which reference TRBV19 and TRBJ1-1 provide the parts outside the CDR3, is DGGITQSPKYLFRKEGQNVTLSCEQNLNHDAMYWYRQDPGQGLRLIYYSQIVNDFQKGDIAEGYSVSREKKESFPLTVTSAQKNPTAFYLCASSIDQGAYTEAFFGQGTRLTVV.

The CDR3 sequence: CSDHGQGDQAFF. CDR3 nucleotide sequence: TGCAGCGACCACGGACAGGGTGATCAAGCTTTCTTT. This chain joins TRBV29-1 and TRBJ1-1, with 8 bases fitting TRBD1. The J segment lost 9 bases and the V segment lost 7 bases, leaving 10 bases of the junction unmatched. Germline V CDR1 and CDR2: SQVTM, ANQGSEA. The CDR3 sequence is 12 residues long.

CDR3 in amino acids: CASSLGLAGGQETQYF. In DNA form, the CDR3 reads TGTGCCAGCAGCCTGGGACTAGCGGGAGGGCAGGAGACCCAGTACTTC. The J gene is TRBJ2-5, the V gene TRBV3-1 (or the pseudogene TRBV3-2), with 16 bases lining up with TRBD2. Trimming took 4 bases from V and 5 from J; bases not matched to a gene: 4. Germline V gene data show CDR1 as LGHDT and CDR2 as YNNKEL (reference sequence). The CDR3 is 16 residues long.